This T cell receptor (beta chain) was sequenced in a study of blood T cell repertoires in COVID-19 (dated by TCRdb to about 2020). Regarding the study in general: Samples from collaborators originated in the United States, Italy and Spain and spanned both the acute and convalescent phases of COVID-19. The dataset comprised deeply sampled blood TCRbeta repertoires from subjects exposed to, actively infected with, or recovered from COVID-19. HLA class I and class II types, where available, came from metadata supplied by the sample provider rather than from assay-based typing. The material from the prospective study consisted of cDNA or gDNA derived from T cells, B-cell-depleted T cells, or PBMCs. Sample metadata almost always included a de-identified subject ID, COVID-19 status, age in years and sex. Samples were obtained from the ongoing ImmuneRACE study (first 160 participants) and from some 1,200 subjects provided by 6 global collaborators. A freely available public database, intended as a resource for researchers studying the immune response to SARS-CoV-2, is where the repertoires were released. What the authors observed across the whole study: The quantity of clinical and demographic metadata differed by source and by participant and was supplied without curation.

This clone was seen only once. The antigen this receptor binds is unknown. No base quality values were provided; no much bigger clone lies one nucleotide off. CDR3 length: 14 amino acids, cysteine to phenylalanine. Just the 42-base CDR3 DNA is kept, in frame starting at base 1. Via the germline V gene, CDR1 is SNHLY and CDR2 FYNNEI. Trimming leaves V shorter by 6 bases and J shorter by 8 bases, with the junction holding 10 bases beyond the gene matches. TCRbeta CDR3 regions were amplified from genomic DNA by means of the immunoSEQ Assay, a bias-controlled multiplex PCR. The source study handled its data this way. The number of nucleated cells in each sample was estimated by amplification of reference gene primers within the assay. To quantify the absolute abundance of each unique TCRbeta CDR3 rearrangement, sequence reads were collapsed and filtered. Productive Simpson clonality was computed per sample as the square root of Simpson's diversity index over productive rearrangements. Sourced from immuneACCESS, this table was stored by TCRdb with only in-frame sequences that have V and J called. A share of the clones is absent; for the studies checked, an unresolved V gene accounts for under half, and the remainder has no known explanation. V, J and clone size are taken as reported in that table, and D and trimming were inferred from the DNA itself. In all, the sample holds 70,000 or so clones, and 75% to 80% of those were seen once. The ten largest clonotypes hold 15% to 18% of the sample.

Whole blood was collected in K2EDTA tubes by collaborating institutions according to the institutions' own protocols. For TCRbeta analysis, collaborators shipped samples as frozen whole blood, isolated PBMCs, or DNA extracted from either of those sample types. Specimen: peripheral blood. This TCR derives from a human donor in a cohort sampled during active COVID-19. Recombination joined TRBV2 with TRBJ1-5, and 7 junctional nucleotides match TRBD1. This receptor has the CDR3 CASSANRGREPQHF. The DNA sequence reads TGTGCCAGCAGCGCTAACAGGGGCCGGGAGCCCCAGCATTTT.